This passage covers 8 T cell receptor beta chains from one sample sequenced in a study of blood T cells in healthy people across ages. A J-beta primer mix and a sample-barcoded 5' primer were used in a second PCR of about 7 to 12 cycles. TCRdb redid the calling of the 5' RACE reads with MiXCR, one entry per CDR3 protein. The table lists over 550,000 distinct CDR3 sequences, about 30% of them singletons. The sequenced sample consisted of blood. All receptors come from an elderly woman in good health.

This clonotype was observed at least ten times. The chain links TRBV5-1 to TRBJ2-7; D gene unclear. Trimming removed 0 bases from V and 6 bases from J, with 7 bases in between. CDR3 size: 12 residues. Germline V gives CDR1 SGHRS, CDR2 YFSETQ. The CDR3 sequence is CASSLETVEQYF. Written as DNA, the CDR3 is TGCGCCAGCAGCTTGGAAACAGTCGAGCAGTACTTC.

This chain joins TRBV9 and TRBJ1-1, with D perhaps TRBD1 (5 bases). CDR1 is SGDLS and CDR2 is YYNGEE in the germline V gene. V dropped 0 bases and J dropped 1 base, with 10 bases sitting between them. This CDR3 has 15 amino acids. The CDR3 DNA follows: TGTGCCAGCAGCGTAGCCCATGGACAGAACACTGAAGCTTTCTTT. Translation gives CASSVAHGQNTEAFF.

This clonotype was recorded many times. CDR3 sequence reads: CASSGIQRDTQYF. The CDR3 nucleotides are TGTGCCAGCAGCGGGATACAGAGAGATACGCAGTATTTT. The chain couples TRBV5-6 to TRBJ2-3; D gene ambiguous. The germline V gene has CDR1 SGHDT and CDR2 YYEEEE. Trimming stripped 4 bases from V and 5 bases from J, with 11 bases between. This CDR3 is built from 13 residues.

The sample holds many counts of this clonotype. The chain employs TRBV27 and TRBJ1-1; D gene uncertain. In germline, CDR1 is MNHEY, CDR2 SMNVEV (reference sequence). CDR3 length: 15 residues. Trimming took 0 bases from V and 0 from J, leaving 8 bases between them. The CDR3: CASSLSRVLNTEAFF. The CDR3 region has the DNA TGTGCCAGCAGTTTATCGCGAGTTTTGAACACTGAAGCTTTCTTT.

This chain joins TRBV7-8 and TRBJ1-2; no definite D call. V was cut by 4 bases and J by 4 bases, with 13 bases left in between. Germline V gives CDR1 SGHVS, CDR2 FQNEAQ. CDR3 length: 14 residues. The CDR3 DNA follows: TGTGCCAGCAGCTGGGAGGGAGTAGGCTATGGCTACACCTTC. It translates to CASSWEGVGYGYTF.

Regarding this clonotype: The germline gene is not matched at one end of the junction; a read error may be the cause. The V call is TRBV20-1, the J call TRBJ2-3, with D perhaps matching TRBD1 (7 bases). Germline-derived CDR1 and CDR2 are DFQATT and SNEGSKA (reference sequence). The CDR3 totals 15 residues. The CDR3 protein is CNASPTGTSTDTQYF. CDR3 in DNA: TGCAATGCTAGCCCGACAGGGACTAGCACAGATACGCAGTATTTT.

The chain's CDR3 is CASGLGIGGGGHEQYF. The CDR3 coding sequence is TGTGCTAGTGGTTTGGGTATAGGCGGAGGAGGCCACGAGCAGTACTTC. The chain uses TRBV12-5 and TRBJ2-4; tentatively, D is TRBD2 (5 bases). With the DNA end fitting TRBJ2-7 better, the J assignment may be wrong. There are 16 residues in the CDR3. Germline-derived CDR1 and CDR2 are LGHNT and FRNRAP.

V usage is TRBV30 and J usage is TRBJ1-6; no clear D gene. Germline values: CDR1 GTSNPN, CDR2 SVGIG (reference sequence). Deletions cut 0 bases from V and 0 bases from J, with 6 bases between. The CDR3 is 15 amino acids. CDR3 amino acids: CAWSVGSSYNSPLHF. As DNA, the CDR3 is TGTGCCTGGAGTGTTGGGAGCTCCTATAATTCACCCCTCCACTTT.